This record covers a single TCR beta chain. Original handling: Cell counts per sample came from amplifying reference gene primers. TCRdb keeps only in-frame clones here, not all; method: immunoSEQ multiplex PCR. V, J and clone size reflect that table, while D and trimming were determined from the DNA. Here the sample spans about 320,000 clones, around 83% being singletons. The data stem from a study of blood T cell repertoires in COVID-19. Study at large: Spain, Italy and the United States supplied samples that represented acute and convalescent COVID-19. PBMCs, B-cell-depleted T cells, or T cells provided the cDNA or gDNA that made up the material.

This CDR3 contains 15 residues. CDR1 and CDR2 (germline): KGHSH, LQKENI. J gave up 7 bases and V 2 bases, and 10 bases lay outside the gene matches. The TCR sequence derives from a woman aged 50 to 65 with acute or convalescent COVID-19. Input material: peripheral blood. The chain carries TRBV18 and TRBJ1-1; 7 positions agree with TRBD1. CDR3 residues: CASSPTTGSGNEAFF. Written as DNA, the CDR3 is TGTGCCAGCTCACCAACGACAGGGTCCGGGAATGAAGCTTTCTTT. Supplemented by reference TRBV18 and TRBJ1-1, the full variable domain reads NAGVMQNPRHLVRRRGQEARLRCSPMKGHSHVYWYRQLPEEGLKFMVYLQKENIIDESGMPKERFSAEFPKEGPSILRIQQVVRGDSAAYFCASSPTTGSGNEAFFGQGTRLTVV.